The 10 T cell receptor beta chains below were found in one sample sequenced in a study of cytomegalovirus exposure and HLA in healthy donors. The primer mix had 60 Vbeta and 13 Jbeta primers. Libraries were prepared by immunoSEQ multiplex PCR; TCRdb keeps only in-frame clonotypes and omits some of them. This sample carries around 180,000 clones, around 81% of them seen once, and the ten largest clones take around 2.1%. Sequenced: PBMCs. These receptor sequences come from a woman between 18 and 30 years old in good health and CMV-seropositive.

The chain employs TRBV6-1 and TRBJ1-5; TRBD1 agrees at 8 bases. V lost 6 bases to trimming and J lost 6 bases; unmatched junction nucleotides: 4. The CDR3 covers 13 residues. CDR1 and CDR2 from the germline V gene are MNHNS and SASEGT. CDR3 bases: TGTGCCAGCAGACGGACAGGGATTCAGCCCCAGCATTTT. Its translation: CASRRTGIQPQHF.

Remarks on this clone: This sample includes further DNA sequences coding for the same CDR3. The chain carries TRBV7-2 and TRBJ1-2; TRBD1 aligns across 9 bases. J lost 8 bases, V lost 5 bases, and 6 bases had no gene match. The germline CDR1 and CDR2 sequences are SGHTA and FQGNSA. CDR3 size: 13 residues. DNA of the CDR3: TGTGCCAGCAGCCAGGACAGGGGCGAAGGCTACACCTTC. It encodes CASSQDRGEGYTF.

The CDR3 sequence is CASSGFSGGVSNEQFF. The CDR3 DNA sequence: TGTGCCAGCAGCGGGTTTAGCGGGGGCGTCTCCAATGAGCAGTTCTTC. V gene TRBV5-4 combines with J gene TRBJ2-1; 9 bases are a match to TRBD2. The ends lost 4 bases at V and 6 bases at J; junction bases unmatched: 11. Germline V gene data show CDR1 as SGHNT and CDR2 as YYREEE (reference sequence). This CDR3 comprises 16 residues.

DNA of the CDR3: TGTGCCAGCAGCCATGGCGGCGCGGGGAGTGCCGGGGAGCTGTTTTTT. Residues: CASSHGGAGSAGELFF. This chain joins TRBV6-4 and TRBJ2-2; TRBD2 might be the D (6 bases). The CDR3 has 16 residues. V dropped 6 bases and J dropped 6 bases, with 20 bases sitting between them. The V gene's germline CDR1 is MRHNA and CDR2 SNTAGT.

The rearrangement joins TRBV14 to TRBJ2-2, with 7 bases that match TRBD2. V dropped 0 bases and J dropped 4; count of bases not matched to a gene: 14. In germline, CDR1 is SGHDN, CDR2 FVKESK. This CDR3 comprises 19 residues. CDR3 in amino acids: CASSQDGAAGTNPTGELFF. The DNA for the CDR3 is TGTGCCAGCAGCCAAGATGGAGCTGCCGGGACTAACCCCACCGGGGAGCTGTTTTTT.

The chain links TRBV4-1 to TRBJ2-1, with D uncertain. Trimming stripped 1 base from V and 4 bases from J, with 5 bases between. CDR3 size: 13 residues. Germline V CDR1 and CDR2: MGHRA, YSYEKL. The CDR3 DNA sequence: TGCGCCAGCAGCCAAGCCCTATACAATGAGCAGTTCTTC. It yields the protein CASSQALYNEQFF.

This chain uses TRBV5-4 with TRBJ1-1, with a tentative D call TRBD1 (6 bases). The CDR3 is 14 residues long. Germline V CDR1 and CDR2: SGHNT, YYREEE (reference sequence). Trimming pared 5 bases from V and 1 base from J, leaving 12 bases between. CDR3 DNA: TGTGCCAGCAGTCGTGACAGGAAGAACACTGAAGCTTTCTTT. Translated, it gives CASSRDRKNTEAFF.

This chain uses TRBV7-6 with TRBJ2-2; the match to TRBD2 covers 9 bases. With 5 bases clipped from V and 10 bases from J, the junction kept 17 bases outside the gene matches. The CDR3 length is 17 residues. Germline-derived CDR1 and CDR2 are SGHVS and FNYEAQ. The CDR3 sequence is CASSISGGTIGAEELFF. The CDR3 bases are TGTGCCAGCAGCATTAGCGGGGGTACGATTGGGGCCGAGGAGCTGTTTTTT.

The gene calls are TRBV7-9 and TRBJ2-7; maybe TRBD2 (6 bases). The germline CDR1 and CDR2 sequences are SEHNR and FQNEAQ (reference sequence). With 7 bases removed from V and 2 bases from J, the gap between germline ends came to 18 bases. The CDR3 consists of 15 residues. In DNA, the CDR3 is TGTGCCAGCACCCCTCCGGGGGAAATAACCTACGAGCAGTACTTC. Translated: CASTPPGEITYEQYF.

Here the CDR3 reads CASMGGQAALANTGELFF. The CDR3 bases are TGTGCCAGTATGGGGGGACAGGCGGCACTCGCGAACACCGGGGAGCTGTTTTTT. The chain combines TRBV19 with TRBJ2-2, with 8 bases that match TRBD1. With 7 bases clipped from V and 0 bases from J, the junction kept 13 bases outside the gene matches. The length of the CDR3 is 18 residues. Germline values: CDR1 LNHDA, CDR2 SQIVND (reference sequence).